This TCR beta chain was captured by sequencing in a study of blood T cell repertoires in COVID-19. Study background: The United States, Italy and Spain provided the acute and convalescent COVID-19 samples. In each case, the material was cDNA or gDNA derived from T cells, B-cell-depleted T cells, or PBMCs.

In the authors' methods: Using reference gene primer amplification, nucleated cell counts were estimated. Sequencing was performed with immunoSEQ multiplex PCR; in TCRdb, only in-frame clones are kept and a portion is missing. V, J and clone size are taken as reported in that table, and D and trimming were inferred from the DNA itself. In the table there are roughly 100,000 clones, roughly 88% of which are singletons. CDR3 length: 15 amino acids. The V gene lost 7 bases and the J gene lost 0 bases, with 16 bases spanning the gap. This clone was detected a few times. This sequence was found in a human donor in a cohort sampled during active COVID-19. The chain carries TRBV23-1 and TRBJ2-7; D possibly corresponds to TRBD2 (6 bases). TRBV23-1 is flagged as an ORF with uncertain function. Input material: peripheral blood. This chain's CDR3 is CASTRGSISSYEQYF. In DNA, the CDR3 is TGCGCCAGCACGCGGGGCAGCATTTCCTCCTACGAGCAGTACTTC.